The rows below give T cell receptor beta chains drawn from one sample of a study of cytomegalovirus exposure and HLA in healthy donors. Clones were sequenced by immunoSEQ multiplex PCR, and TCRdb holds only the in-frame ones, with some missing. Here the sample spans over 100,000 clones, approximately 80% being singletons. The source material was PBMCs. The receptor source for this set is a man between 25 and 39 years old in good health and CMV-seropositive. Each CDR3 is given with its conserved first and last residue. D genes are given only for firm matches. Clone size is stated in some rows and not others, as once, few, many or a class when expanded.

clone size | J gene | D gene | V gene | CDR3 protein | CDR3 DNA
- | TRBJ2-7 | - | TRBV6-5 | CASSFSFGSFNEQYF | TGTGCCAGCAGTTTCTCCTTCGGGAGTTTTAACGAGCAGTACTTC
- | TRBJ1-1 | - | TRBV27 | CASSLSVNTKAFF | TGTGCCAGCAGTTTATCAGTTAACACGAAAGCTTTCTTT
- | TRBJ2-3 | TRBD1 | TRBV5-1 | CASSLRGQGARTDTQYF | TGCGCCAGCAGCCTTCGGGGACAGGGGGCAAGGACAGATACGCAGTATTTT
- | TRBJ1-4 | TRBD1 | TRBV5-1 | CASSLGQGNEKLFF | TGCGCCAGCAGCTTGGGACAGGGTAATGAAAAACTGTTTTTT
- | TRBJ2-7 | TRBD2 | TRBV7-2 | CASSLQRGHEQYF | TGTGCCAGCAGCTTACAGCGGGGGCACGAGCAGTACTTC
- | TRBJ2-7 | TRBD2 | TRBV5-1 | CASSLAGGLFYEQYF | TGCGCCAGCAGTTTGGCGGGGGGGCTGTTTTACGAGCAGTACTTC
- | TRBJ2-1 | TRBD2 | TRBV5-1 | CASSQRGGINEQFF | TGCGCCAGCAGCCAGCGGGGGGGTATAAACGAGCAGTTCTTC
- | TRBJ2-2 | TRBD1 | TRBV7-9 | CASSLGDRETGELFF | TGTGCCAGCAGCTTAGGGGACAGGGAGACCGGGGAGCTGTTTTTT
- | TRBJ2-2 | TRBD2 | TRBV11-1 | CASSSSGRPPTGELFF | TGTGCCAGCAGCTCCAGCGGGAGGCCTCCCACCGGGGAGCTGTTTTTT
few | TRBJ2-5 | TRBD1 | TRBV18 | CASSPRQGLGETQYF | TGTGCCAGCTCACCAAGACAGGGCTTAGGAGAGACCCAGTACTTC
- | TRBJ2-1 | - | TRBV6-4 | CASSDSRGGANEQFF | TGTGCCAGCAGTGACTCGAGGGGGGGGGCCAATGAGCAGTTCTTC
- | TRBJ2-3 | TRBD2 | TRBV19 | CASTSGRAEDTQYF | TGTGCCAGTACTAGCGGGAGGGCTGAAGATACGCAGTATTTT
- | TRBJ1-2 | - | TRBV7-9 | CASSFQDTNYGYTF | TGTGCCAGCAGCTTCCAGGATACTAACTATGGCTACACCTTC
- | TRBJ2-2 | - | TRBV30 | CAWSVLGGTGELFF | TGTGCCTGGAGTGTACTCGGGGGCACCGGGGAGCTGTTTTTT
- | TRBJ1-1 | TRBD1 | TRBV18 | CASSGTGTTEAFF | TGTGCCAGCTCAGGGACAGGGACCACTGAAGCTTTCTTT
- | TRBJ2-1 | TRBD2 | TRBV5-1 | CASSLLAGGPNEQFF | TGCGCCAGCAGCTTGCTAGCGGGAGGGCCAAATGAGCAGTTCTTC
- | TRBJ2-2 | - | TRBV10-3 | CAISEAGASWVGELFF | TGTGCCATCAGTGAGGCAGGCGCTAGCTGGGTCGGGGAGCTGTTTTTT
- | TRBJ2-5 | - | TRBV15 | CATSRDRSQETQYF | TGTGCCACCAGCAGAGATCGTAGCCAAGAGACCCAGTACTTC
- | TRBJ2-2 | TRBD2 | TRBV9 | CASSDPTPASGRAIGHGELFF | TGTGCCAGCAGCGATCCGACTCCGGCTAGCGGGAGGGCCATAGGTCACGGGGAGCTGTTTTTT
- | TRBJ1-1 | - | TRBV7-9 | CASSSTTRGWFRNTEAFF | TGTGCCAGCAGCTCGACGACACGGGGGTGGTTTAGGAACACTGAAGCTTTCTTT
- | TRBJ1-5 | - | TRBV18 | CASSLQEGDQPQHF | TGTGCCAGCTCACTACAGGAAGGTGATCAGCCCCAGCATTTT
- | TRBJ1-4 | TRBD1 | TRBV6-1 | CASSYQGANEKLFF | TGTGCCAGCAGTTATCAGGGGGCTAATGAAAAACTGTTTTTT
- | TRBJ1-3 | - | TRBV6-5 | CASKILVSGNTIYF | TGTGCCAGCAAAATACTGGTCTCTGGAAACACCATATATTTT
- | TRBJ2-3 | TRBD1 | TRBV6-1 | CASSERGQGRTSTQYF | TGTGCCAGCAGTGAAAGGGGACAGGGACGCACGTCGACGCAGTATTTT
few | TRBJ1-6 | - | TRBV28 | CASSLFNPRDSPLHF | TGTGCCAGCAGTTTATTTAACCCGAGGGATTCACCCCTCCACTTT
once | TRBJ1-4 | - | TRBV5-5 | CASSLDRDDEKLFF | TGTGCCAGCAGCTTGGACAGGGATGATGAAAAACTGTTTTTT
few | TRBJ1-1 | TRBD1 | TRBV6-5 | CASSYTRDRGEAFF | TGTGCCAGCAGTTACACAAGGGACAGGGGGGAAGCTTTCTTT
once | TRBJ2-7 | TRBD1 | TRBV13 | CASSPGTGNYEQYF | TGTGCCAGCAGCCCCGGGACAGGGAACTACGAGCAGTACTTC
- | TRBJ2-1 | TRBD1 | TRBV4-1 | CASSQAPGQGGNEQFF | TGCGCCAGCAGCCAAGCCCCTGGACAGGGGGGGAATGAGCAGTTCTTC
- | TRBJ2-3 | - | TRBV6-1 | CASSDTGLPDTQYF | TGTGCCAGCAGTGACACAGGGTTACCAGATACGCAGTATTTT